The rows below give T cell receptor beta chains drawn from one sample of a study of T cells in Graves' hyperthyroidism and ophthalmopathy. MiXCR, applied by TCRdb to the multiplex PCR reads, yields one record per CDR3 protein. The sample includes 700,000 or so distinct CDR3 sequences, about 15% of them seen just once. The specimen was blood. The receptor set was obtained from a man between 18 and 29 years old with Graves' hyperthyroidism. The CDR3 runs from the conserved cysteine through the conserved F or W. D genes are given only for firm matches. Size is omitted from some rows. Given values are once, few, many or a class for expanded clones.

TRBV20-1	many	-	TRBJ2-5	TGCAGTGCTAGACAACTTGGAGAGACCCAGTACTTC	CSARQLGETQYF
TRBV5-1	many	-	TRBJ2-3	TGCGCCAGCAGCTTGCCCCAAGCGGAGGGGGCAGATACGCAGTATTTT	CASSLPQAEGADTQYF
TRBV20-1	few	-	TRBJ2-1	TGCAGTGCCGGGACGTTCAGCTCCTACAATGAGCAGTTCTTC	CSAGTFSSYNEQFF
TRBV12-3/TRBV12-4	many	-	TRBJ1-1	TGTGCCAGCAGTACACAGGACGGCACTGAAGCTTTCTTT	CASSTQDGTEAFF
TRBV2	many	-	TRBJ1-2	TGTGCCAGCAGTCTCCAGGGCAGCTTTGGCTACACCTTC	CASSLQGSFGYTF
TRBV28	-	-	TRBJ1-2	TGTGCCAGCGGTAGTGGGTTCTGGGAAGGTGGGTCTGGCTACACCTTC	CASGSGFWEGGSGYTF
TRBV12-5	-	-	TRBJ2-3	TGTGCTAGTGGTCTGGCCGGCGGAACCACAGATACGCAGTATTTT	CASGLAGGTTDTQYF
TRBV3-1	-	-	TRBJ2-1	TGTGCCACCGCAAAGGGGCCCTACAATGAGCAGTTCTTC	CATAKGPYNEQFF
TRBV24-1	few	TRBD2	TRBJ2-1	TGTGCCACCAGTGACCTGGGACTAGCGCCGTTCAATGAGCAGTTCTTC	CATSDLGLAPFNEQFF
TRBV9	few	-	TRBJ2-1	TGTGCCAGCAGCGTACAGGCGTTCTCCTACAATGAGCAGTTCTTC	CASSVQAFSYNEQFF
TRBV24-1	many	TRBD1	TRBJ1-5	TGTGCCACCAGTGACCATACAGGGGATAGCAATCAGCCCCAGCATTTT	CATSDHTGDSNQPQHF
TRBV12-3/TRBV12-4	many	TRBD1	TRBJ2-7	TGTGCCAGCAGTTGGGGACAGGGTGGCGAGCAGTACTTC	CASSWGQGGEQYF
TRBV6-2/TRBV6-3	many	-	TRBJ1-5	TGTGCCAGCACCCCGCCCGGGGGGCAGCCCCAGCATTTT	CASTPPGGQPQHF
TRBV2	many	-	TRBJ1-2	TGTGCCAGCAGCCTTACCGAGGGGACGAACTATGGCTACACCTTC	CASSLTEGTNYGYTF
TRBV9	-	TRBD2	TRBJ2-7	TGTGCCAGCAGCGCCGGGACTAGCGCCTCCTACGAGCAGTACTTC	CASSAGTSASYEQYF
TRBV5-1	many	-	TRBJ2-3	TGCGCCAGCAGCTCGACAGTCACAGATACGCAGTATTTT	CASSSTVTDTQYF
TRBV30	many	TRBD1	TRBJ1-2	TGTGCCTGGGATGACAGGGGAGACTATGGCTACACCTTC	CAWDDRGDYGYTF
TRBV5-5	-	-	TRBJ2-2	TGTGCCAGCAGCTTGATTACAGGTTTTGCCGGGGAGCTGTTTTTT	CASSLITGFAGELFF
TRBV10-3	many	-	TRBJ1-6	TGTGCCATCGGGGGGTTCTCGGATTCACCCCTCCACTTT	CAIGGFSDSPLHF
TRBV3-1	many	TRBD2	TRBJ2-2	TGTGCCAGCAGCCAAGATGCAGCGACGGGAGGTCTTCCCGGGGAGCTGTTTTTT	CASSQDAATGGLPGELFF
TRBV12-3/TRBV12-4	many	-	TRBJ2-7	TGTGCCAGCAGTTTACGGTTCCCCTACGAGCAGTACTTC	CASSLRFPYEQYF
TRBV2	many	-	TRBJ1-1	TGTGCCAGCAGTTCCCGGCGCGTAGGCACTGAAGCTTTCTTT	CASSSRRVGTEAFF
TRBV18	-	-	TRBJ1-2	TGTGCCAGCTCACCACCGGCAGGGTTGGGCGGCTACACCTTC	CASSPPAGLGGYTF
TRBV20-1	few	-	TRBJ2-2	TGCAGTGCTAGGGACGGTAGCGCCGGGGAGCTGTTTTTT	CSARDGSAGELFF
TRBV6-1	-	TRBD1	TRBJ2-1	TGTGCCAGCAGTGTGAGGACAGGGTTTGGCGAGCAGTTCTTC	CASSVRTGFGEQFF
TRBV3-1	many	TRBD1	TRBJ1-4	TGTGCCAGCAGCATCCGGACAGGGGCGTATGAAAAACTGTTTTTT	CASSIRTGAYEKLFF
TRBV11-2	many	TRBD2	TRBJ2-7	TGTGCCAGCAGCTCTAGACTAGCGTTAAGCTCCTACGAGCAGTACTTC	CASSSRLALSSYEQYF
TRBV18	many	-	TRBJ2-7	TGTGCCAGCTCACCACCCAGAAGCCTATACGAGCAGTACTTC	CASSPPRSLYEQYF
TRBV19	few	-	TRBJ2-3	TGTGCCAGTAGTATATCTCCTAGCGAGACAGATACGCAGTATTTT	CASSISPSETDTQYF
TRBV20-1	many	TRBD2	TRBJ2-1	TGCAGTGCTAGGGAGCCCAGGACTAGCGGGACGGTCTACAATGAGCAGTTCTTC	CSAREPRTSGTVYNEQFF
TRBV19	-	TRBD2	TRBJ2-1	TGTGCCAGTAGTAGCGGGACTAGCGGGAGAGGGTCCTACAATGAGCAGTTCTTC	CASSSGTSGRGSYNEQFF
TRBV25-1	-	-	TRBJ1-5	TGTGCCAGCAGTGAAGGGCCCGGTTATAGCAATCAGCCCCAGCATTTT	CASSEGPGYSNQPQHF
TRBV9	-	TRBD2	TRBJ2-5	TGTGCCAGCAGCGTCGGAGCGGGAGGAGGAGAGGCCCAGTACTTC	CASSVGAGGGEAQYF
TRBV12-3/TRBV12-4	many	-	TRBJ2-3	TGTGCCAGCAGGTTAGCGGTTAGCACAGATACGCAGTATTTT	CASRLAVSTDTQYF
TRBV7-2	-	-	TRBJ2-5	TGTGCCAGCAGCTTAAGAAGGGCCGAGACCCAGTACTTC	CASSLRRAETQYF
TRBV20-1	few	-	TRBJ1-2	TGCAGTGCTCGACCAGGGCCTCTCTATGGCTACACCTTC	CSARPGPLYGYTF
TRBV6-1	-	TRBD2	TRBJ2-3	TGTGCCAGCAGAAACTATCGGATTAGCGGGAGGGCCACAGATACGCAGTATTTT	CASRNYRISGRATDTQYF
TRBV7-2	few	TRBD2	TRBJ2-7	TGTGCCAGCAGCTTTACCGGGACTAGTTGGGAGCAGTACTTC	CASSFTGTSWEQYF
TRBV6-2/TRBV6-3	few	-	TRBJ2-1	TGTGCCAGCAGATCACCTGGGAGCTCCTACAATGAGCAGTTCTTC	CASRSPGSSYNEQFF
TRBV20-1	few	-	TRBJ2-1	TGCAGTGCTCCCATATCTAGCGTCACCTCCTACAATGAGCAGTTCTTC	CSAPISSVTSYNEQFF
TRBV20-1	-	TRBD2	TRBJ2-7	TGCAGTGTTGGACTAGCGGGAGGCCACGAGCAGTACTTC	CSVGLAGGHEQYF
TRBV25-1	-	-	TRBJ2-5	TGTGCCAGCAGTGAATTGGCGGCAGGGGGGGCGGAGACCCAGTACTTC	CASSELAAGGAETQYF
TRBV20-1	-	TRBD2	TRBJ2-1	TGCAGCGTTGATTTCGGTAGCGGGAGGGTCTACAATGAGCAGTTCTTC	CSVDFGSGRVYNEQFF